Sequencing of this T cell receptor beta chain was carried out in a study of CD8 T cells in Susac syndrome. An amount of RNA that ranged from roughly 0.5 to 1 ug was reverse transcribed with random hexamers. It was immunoSEQ multiplex PCR that amplified TCR beta CDR3 across 54 Vbeta and 13 Jbeta. A single record per CDR3 protein comes from TCRdb applying MiXCR to the immunoSEQ multiplex PCR reads. The data hold around 270,000 distinct CDR3 sequences, with 75% to 85% observed a single time. V shed 3 bases and J shed 4 bases, with 12 bases lying between them. Looked up from germline, CDR1 is SEHNR and CDR2 is FQNEAQ (reference sequence). This CDR3 spans 14 amino acids. TEMRA cells were FACS-enriched, unlike CD8+ and CD4+ T cells, which were negatively isolated.

The V and J genes are TRBV7-9 and TRBJ1-2, with D perhaps TRBD1 (5 bases). This TCR derives from a human donor with multiple sclerosis. Sequencing was carried out using CD8+ T cells from PBMCs. The CDR3: CASSFEGASYGYTF. CDR3 in DNA: TGTGCCAGCAGCTTCGAAGGGGCAAGCTATGGCTACACCTTC.